This is a list of T cell receptor beta chains from one sample in a study of T-cell reconstitution after alpha-beta-depleted transplantation in children. TCRdb redid the calling of the PCR reads with MiXCR, one entry per CDR3 protein. The data show 500,000 to 600,000 distinct CDR3 sequences, approximately 30% seen once. This sample comprised PBMCs, obtained before TCRalphabeta/CD19-depleted stem cell transplant. Every receptor here comes from a boy in the first two years of life with Wiskott-Aldrich syndrome, due to receive a stem cell transplant. CDR3s include the opening cysteine and the closing phenylalanine or tryptophan. The D gene is left open where the match is weak. Clone size, where shown, is once, few, many, or a class for clones that have expanded.

TRBV20-1	TRBJ2-1	-	-	TGCAGTGCTAGAACCCCCGGAGTTGACAATGAGCAGTTCTTC	CSARTPGVDNEQFF
TRBV20-1	TRBJ2-5	-	-	TGCAGTGCTAGAGTGGAACTAGAAGAGACCCAGTACTTC	CSARVELEETQYF
TRBV28	TRBJ2-1	few	TRBD2	TGTGCCAGCAGCCAAACCGGGACTAGCGGCTACCTTGAGCAGTTCTTC	CASSQTGTSGYLEQFF
TRBV5-1	TRBJ2-3	-	TRBD2	TGCGCCAGCAGCTTGGCTGCTAGCGGGAGACTCACAGATACGCAGTATTTT	CASSLAASGRLTDTQYF
TRBV18	TRBJ1-2	once	-	TGTGCCAGCTCACCACCTAACAGCTATGGCTACACCTTC	CASSPPNSYGYTF
TRBV29-1	TRBJ2-5	-	TRBD1	TGCAGCGTAGGGTCCCGGGACAGGCTCGAGACCCAGTACTTC	CSVGSRDRLETQYF
TRBV28	TRBJ2-1	few	TRBD2	TGTGCCAGCAAGACCGGGACTAGTTGGGCGAATGAGCAGTTCTTC	CASKTGTSWANEQFF
TRBV11-3	TRBJ2-1	-	-	TGTGCCAGCAGCTTCGGAGGGGGGGATGAGCAGTTCTTC	CASSFGGGDEQFF
TRBV15	TRBJ1-2	-	-	TGTGCCACCAGCAGAGCGGGCTTCTATGGCTACACCTTC	CATSRAGFYGYTF
TRBV20-1	TRBJ1-6	-	TRBD1	TGCAGTGCTAGCCTTAATCGAGGGACAGATAATTCACCCCTCCACTTT	CSASLNRGTDNSPLHF
TRBV3-1	TRBJ2-5	few	-	TGTGCCAGCAGCCAACTAGCGAAAGAGACCCAGTACTTC	CASSQLAKETQYF
TRBV5-5	TRBJ1-2	few	-	TGTGCCAGCAGCTTGGGGGTGCTTAACTATGGCTACACCTTC	CASSLGVLNYGYTF
TRBV29-1	TRBJ2-1	few	-	TGCAGCGTTTCCGCTTGGAACAATGAGCAGTTCTTC	CSVSAWNNEQFF
TRBV5-1	TRBJ1-1	few	TRBD1	TGCGCCAGCAGCCTGGCTGGAGGGGGCGCCCCTGAAGCTTTCTTT	CASSLAGGGAPEAFF
TRBV12-3/TRBV12-4	TRBJ1-2	-	-	TGTGCCAGCAGTTTACGGTCCCGGGTGGCCTATGGCTACACCTTC	CASSLRSRVAYGYTF
TRBV5-1	TRBJ1-1	-	-	TGCGCCAGCAGCTTGGACGGAGTGAGGTGGACTGAAGCTTTCTTT	CASSLDGVRWTEAFF
TRBV20-1	TRBJ2-2	-	TRBD2	TGCAGTGCTAGGGGAGGGACCAGTGGGGAGCTGTTTTTT	CSARGGTSGELFF
TRBV19	TRBJ2-5	few	TRBD1	TGTGCCAGTAGTACCTTTCCATCCTTGACAGGGGAAGGGGAGACCCAGTACTTC	CASSTFPSLTGEGETQYF
TRBV27	TRBJ2-2	-	-	TGTGCCAGCAGTTACACCTATAATACCGGGGAGCTGTTTTTT	CASSYTYNTGELFF
TRBV7-8	TRBJ2-2	few	-	TGTGCCAGCAGCTTGGCTAGTTCCGGGGAGCTGTTTTTT	CASSLASSGELFF
TRBV5-1	TRBJ2-3	few	-	TGCGCCAGCAGGTGGACAGTGACTAGCACAGATACGCAGTATTTT	CASRWTVTSTDTQYF
TRBV27	TRBJ1-5	few	-	TGTGCCAGCAGTCTATTGGCGGCCTCCAATCAGCCCCAGCATTTT	CASSLLAASNQPQHF
TRBV12-3/TRBV12-4	TRBJ2-1	-	-	TGTGCCAGCAGCACTAGTTTCAATGAGCAGTTCTTC	CASSTSFNEQFF
TRBV5-1	TRBJ2-7	-	TRBD2	TGCGCCAGCAGCTTGGGGTCTAGCGGGAGCGACGAGCAGTACTTC	CASSLGSSGSDEQYF
TRBV12-3/TRBV12-4	TRBJ2-1	few	-	TGTGCCAGCAGTCCCAGATCGATCGTTTTCGGCAATGAGCAGTTCTTC	CASSPRSIVFGNEQFF
TRBV4-2	TRBJ2-1	few	-	TGTGCCAGCAGCCAAGAGGCGGGACGGCATGAGCAGTTCTTC	CASSQEAGRHEQFF
TRBV5-1	TRBJ2-1	-	-	TGCGCCAGCAGCTGGGCCGGGGCCGAGCAGTTCTTC	CASSWAGAEQFF
TRBV6-1	TRBJ1-5	-	-	TGTGCCAGCAGTGTCATTACGGTAGAGTTGCCCCAGCATTTT	CASSVITVELPQHF
TRBV7-2	TRBJ2-1	-	TRBD2	TGTGCCAGCAGCTTCAAGGCTAGCGGGACCAATGAGCAGTTCTTC	CASSFKASGTNEQFF
TRBV5-1	TRBJ1-1	-	TRBD1	TGCGCCAGCGGACCTGGACAGGCTGAAGCTTTCTTT	CASGPGQAEAFF
TRBV11-2	TRBJ1-5	-	-	TGTGCCAGCAGCTCAGAACAGGCGGGGGCCCAGCATTTT	CASSSEQAGAQHF
TRBV2	TRBJ2-6	few	-	TGTGCCAGCAGAGTAGGGCCTGGGGCCAACGTCCTGACTTTC	CASRVGPGANVLTF
TRBV7-2	TRBJ2-5	few	-	TGTGCCAGCAGCTTAGGAAAGGGGACCCAGTACTTC	CASSLGKGTQYF
TRBV20-1	TRBJ1-5	-	-	TGCTGTGCTAGCATGCGACGGGGGCAACCTTATCAGCCCCAGCATTTT	CCASMRRGQPYQPQHF
TRBV25-1	TRBJ1-1	-	TRBD1	TGTGCCAGCAGCCTGGACAGGGGGGGGTTCGGAAGGAACACTGAAGCTTTCTTT	CASSLDRGGFGRNTEAFF
TRBV7-9	TRBJ1-2	few	-	TGTGCCAGCAGCTTAGCCTCCGGTATTGTCTCGGGTGGCTACACCTTC	CASSLASGIVSGGYTF
TRBV20-1	TRBJ2-3	few	TRBD2	TGCAGTGCTAGAGATCCGCGGGAGAGGACAGATACGCAGTATTTT	CSARDPRERTDTQYF
TRBV12-3/TRBV12-4	TRBJ1-1	few	-	TGTGCCATTTCGTCGGGGGCCGGCACTGAAGCTTTCTTT	CAISSGAGTEAFF
TRBV12-3/TRBV12-4	TRBJ2-2	-	TRBD1	TGTGCCAGCAGTTTAGCCGGACAGGTAACCGGGGAGCTGTTTTTT	CASSLAGQVTGELFF
TRBV7-2	TRBJ2-1	few	-	TGTGCCAGCAGCCCAAGAGCGATTCCCTACAATGAGCAGTTCTTC	CASSPRAIPYNEQFF
TRBV5-1	TRBJ2-1	-	TRBD2	TGCGCCAGCAGCGCGGGACTAGCGGGAGCGTTTACCTACAATGAGCAGTTCTTC	CASSAGLAGAFTYNEQFF
TRBV20-1	TRBJ2-1	-	TRBD2	TGCAGTGCTCCGGGGACTAAGGATGAGCAGTTCTTC	CSAPGTKDEQFF